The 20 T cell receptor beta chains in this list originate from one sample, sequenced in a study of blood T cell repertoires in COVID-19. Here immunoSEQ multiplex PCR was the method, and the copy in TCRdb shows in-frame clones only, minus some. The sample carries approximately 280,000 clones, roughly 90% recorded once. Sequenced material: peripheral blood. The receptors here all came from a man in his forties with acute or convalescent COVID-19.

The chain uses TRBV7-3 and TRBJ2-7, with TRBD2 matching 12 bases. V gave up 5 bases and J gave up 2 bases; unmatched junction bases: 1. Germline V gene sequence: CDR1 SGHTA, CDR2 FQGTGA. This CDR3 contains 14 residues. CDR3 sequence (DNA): TGTGCCAGCAGCCCTAGCGGGGGGGCCTACGAGCAGTACTTC. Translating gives CASSPSGGAYEQYF.

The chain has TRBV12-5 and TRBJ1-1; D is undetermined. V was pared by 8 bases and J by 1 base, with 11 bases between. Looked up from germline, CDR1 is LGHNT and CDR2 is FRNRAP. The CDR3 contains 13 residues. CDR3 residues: CASSYGRNTEAFF. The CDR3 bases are TGTGCTAGTAGTTACGGTAGGAACACTGAAGCTTTCTTT.

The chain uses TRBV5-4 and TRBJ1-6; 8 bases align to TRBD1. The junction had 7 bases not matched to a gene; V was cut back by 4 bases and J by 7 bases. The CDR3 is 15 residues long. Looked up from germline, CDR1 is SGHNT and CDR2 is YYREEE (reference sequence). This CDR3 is CASSPPGQENSPLHF. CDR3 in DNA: TGTGCCAGCAGCCCCCCGGGACAGGAAAATTCACCCCTCCACTTT.

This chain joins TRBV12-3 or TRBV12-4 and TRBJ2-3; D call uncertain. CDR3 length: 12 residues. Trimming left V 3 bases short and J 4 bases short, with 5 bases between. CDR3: CASSFGADTQYF. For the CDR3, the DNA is TGTGCCAGCAGTTTCGGTGCAGATACGCAGTATTTT.

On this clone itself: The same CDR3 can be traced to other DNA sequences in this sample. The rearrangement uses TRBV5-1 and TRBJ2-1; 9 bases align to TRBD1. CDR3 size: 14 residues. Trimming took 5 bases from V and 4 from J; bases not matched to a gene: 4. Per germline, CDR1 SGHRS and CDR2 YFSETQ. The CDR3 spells CASSPGTGYNEQFF. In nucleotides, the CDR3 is TGCGCCAGCAGTCCCGGGACAGGGTACAATGAGCAGTTCTTC.

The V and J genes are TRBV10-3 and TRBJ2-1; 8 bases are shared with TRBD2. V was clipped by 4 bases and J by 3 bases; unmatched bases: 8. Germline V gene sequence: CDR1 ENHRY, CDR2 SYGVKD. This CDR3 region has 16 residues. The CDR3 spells CAISGLAGGVYNEQFF. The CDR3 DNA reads TGTGCCATCAGTGGGTTGGCGGGGGGAGTCTACAATGAGCAGTTCTTC.

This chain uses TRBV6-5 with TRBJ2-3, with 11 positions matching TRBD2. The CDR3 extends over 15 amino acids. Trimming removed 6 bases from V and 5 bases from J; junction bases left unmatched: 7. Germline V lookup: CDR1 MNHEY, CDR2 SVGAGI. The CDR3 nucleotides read TGTGCCAGCAGATATAGCGGGGGGGCGCAAGATACGCAGTATTTT. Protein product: CASRYSGGAQDTQYF.

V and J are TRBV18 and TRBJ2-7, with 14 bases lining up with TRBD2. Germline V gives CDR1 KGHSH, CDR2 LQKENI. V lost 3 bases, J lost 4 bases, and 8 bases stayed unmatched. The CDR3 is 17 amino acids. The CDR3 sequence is CASSPWGLAGVGYEQYF. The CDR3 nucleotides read TGTGCCAGCTCACCCTGGGGACTAGCGGGGGTCGGATACGAGCAGTACTTC.

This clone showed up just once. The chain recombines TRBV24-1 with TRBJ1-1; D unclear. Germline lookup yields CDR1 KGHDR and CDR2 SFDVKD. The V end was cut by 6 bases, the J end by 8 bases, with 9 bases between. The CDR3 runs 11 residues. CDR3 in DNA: TGTGCCACCAGTCAAGGGAGGGAAGCTTTCTTT. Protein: CATSQGREAFF.

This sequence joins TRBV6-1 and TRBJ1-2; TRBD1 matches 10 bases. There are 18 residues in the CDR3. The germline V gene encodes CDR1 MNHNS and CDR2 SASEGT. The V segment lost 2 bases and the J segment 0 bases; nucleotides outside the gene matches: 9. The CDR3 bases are TGTGCCAGCAGTGAAATCCGGGACAGGGGAACCGCTAACTATGGCTACACCTTC. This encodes CASSEIRDRGTANYGYTF.

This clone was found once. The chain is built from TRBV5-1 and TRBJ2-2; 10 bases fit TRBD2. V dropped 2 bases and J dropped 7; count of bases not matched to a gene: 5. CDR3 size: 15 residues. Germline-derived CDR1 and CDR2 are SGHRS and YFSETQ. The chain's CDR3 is CASSFSGGAFGELFF. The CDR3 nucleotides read TGCGCCAGCAGCTTCAGCGGGGGGGCCTTCGGGGAGCTGTTTTTT. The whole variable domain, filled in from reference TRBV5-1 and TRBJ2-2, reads KAGVTQTPRYLIKTRGQQVTLSCSPISGHRSVSWYQQTPGQGLQFLFEYFSETQRNKGNFPGRFSGRQFSNSRSEMNVSTLELGDSALYLCASSFSGGAFGELFFGEGSRLTVL.

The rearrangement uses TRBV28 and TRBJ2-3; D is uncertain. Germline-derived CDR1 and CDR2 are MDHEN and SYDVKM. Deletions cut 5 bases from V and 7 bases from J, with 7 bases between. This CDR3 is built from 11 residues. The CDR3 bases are TGTGCCAGCAGTCGGGTGAATACGCAGTATTTT. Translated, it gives CASSRVNTQYF. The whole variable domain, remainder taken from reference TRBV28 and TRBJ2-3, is DVKVTQSSRYLVKRTGEKVFLECVQDMDHENMFWYRQDPGLGLRLIYFSYDVKMKEKGDIPEGYSVSREKKERFSLILESASTNQTSMYLCASSRVNTQYFGPGTRLTVL.

The DNA of the CDR3 is TGTGCCACCAGTAAAAGGGACAGTTACGAGCAGTACTTC. It translates to CATSKRDSYEQYF. The chain employs TRBV24-1 and TRBJ2-7, with 7 bases identical to TRBD1. The CDR3 contains 13 residues. J lost 4 bases, V lost 6 bases, and 5 bases had no gene match. CDR1 and CDR2 (germline): KGHDR, SFDVKD.

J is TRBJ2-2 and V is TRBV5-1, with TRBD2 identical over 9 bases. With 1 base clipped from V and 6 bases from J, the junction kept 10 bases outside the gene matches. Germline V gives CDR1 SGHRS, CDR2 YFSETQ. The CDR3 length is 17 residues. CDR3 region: CASSLLEAGGPSGELFF. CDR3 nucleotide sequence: TGCGCCAGCAGCTTGTTGGAGGCGGGGGGGCCGTCCGGGGAGCTGTTTTTT.

CDR3 protein: CASSFFGQGDQPQHF. CDR3 sequence (DNA): TGTGCCAGCAGCTTTTTCGGACAGGGGGATCAGCCCCAGCATTTT. The chain has TRBV7-8 and TRBJ1-5; TRBD1 aligns across 10 bases. The germline V gene has CDR1 SGHVS and CDR2 FQNEAQ. The J segment lost 5 bases and the V segment lost 3 bases, leaving 4 bases of the junction unmatched. The CDR3 is 15 residues long. Full variable domain (outside the CDR3, taken from reference TRBV7-8 and TRBJ1-5): GAGVSQSPRYKVAKRGQDVALRCDPISGHVSLFWYQQALGQGPEFLTYFQNEAQLDKSGLPSDRFFAERPEGSVSTLKIQRTQQEDSAVYLCASSFFGQGDQPQHFGDGTRLSIL.

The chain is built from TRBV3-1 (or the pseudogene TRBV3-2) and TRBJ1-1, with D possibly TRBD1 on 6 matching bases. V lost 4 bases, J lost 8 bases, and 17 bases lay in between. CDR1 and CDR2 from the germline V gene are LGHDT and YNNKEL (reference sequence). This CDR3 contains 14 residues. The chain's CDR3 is CASSPRDIKPEAFF. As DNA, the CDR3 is TGTGCCAGCAGCCCACGGGACATAAAACCCGAAGCTTTCTTT.

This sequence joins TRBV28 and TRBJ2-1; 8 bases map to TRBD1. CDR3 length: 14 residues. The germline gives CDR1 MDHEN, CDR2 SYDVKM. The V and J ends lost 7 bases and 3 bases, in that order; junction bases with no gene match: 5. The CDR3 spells CASTSGTGYNEQFF. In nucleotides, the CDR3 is TGTGCCAGCACCTCCGGGACAGGCTACAATGAGCAGTTCTTC.

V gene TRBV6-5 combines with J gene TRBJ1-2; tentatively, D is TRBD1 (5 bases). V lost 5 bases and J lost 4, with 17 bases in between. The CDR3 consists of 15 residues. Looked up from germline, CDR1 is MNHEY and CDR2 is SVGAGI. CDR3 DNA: TGTGCCAGCAGTCCCGGGGGAGGGGAGGCCTATGGCTACACCTTC. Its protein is CASSPGGGEAYGYTF.

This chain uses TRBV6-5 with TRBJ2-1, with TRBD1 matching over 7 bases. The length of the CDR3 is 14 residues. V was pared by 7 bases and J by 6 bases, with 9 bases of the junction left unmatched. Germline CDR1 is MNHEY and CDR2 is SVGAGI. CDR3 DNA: TGTGCCAGCAAACCAATCCCAGGGGGCAATGAGCAGTTCTTC. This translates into CASKPIPGGNEQFF.

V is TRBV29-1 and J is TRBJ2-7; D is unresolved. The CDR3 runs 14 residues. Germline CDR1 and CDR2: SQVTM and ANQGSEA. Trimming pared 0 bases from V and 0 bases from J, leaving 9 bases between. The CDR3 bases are TGCAGCGTTGAAGAAAACGAGAGCTCCTACGAGCAGTACTTC. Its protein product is CSVEENESSYEQYF.